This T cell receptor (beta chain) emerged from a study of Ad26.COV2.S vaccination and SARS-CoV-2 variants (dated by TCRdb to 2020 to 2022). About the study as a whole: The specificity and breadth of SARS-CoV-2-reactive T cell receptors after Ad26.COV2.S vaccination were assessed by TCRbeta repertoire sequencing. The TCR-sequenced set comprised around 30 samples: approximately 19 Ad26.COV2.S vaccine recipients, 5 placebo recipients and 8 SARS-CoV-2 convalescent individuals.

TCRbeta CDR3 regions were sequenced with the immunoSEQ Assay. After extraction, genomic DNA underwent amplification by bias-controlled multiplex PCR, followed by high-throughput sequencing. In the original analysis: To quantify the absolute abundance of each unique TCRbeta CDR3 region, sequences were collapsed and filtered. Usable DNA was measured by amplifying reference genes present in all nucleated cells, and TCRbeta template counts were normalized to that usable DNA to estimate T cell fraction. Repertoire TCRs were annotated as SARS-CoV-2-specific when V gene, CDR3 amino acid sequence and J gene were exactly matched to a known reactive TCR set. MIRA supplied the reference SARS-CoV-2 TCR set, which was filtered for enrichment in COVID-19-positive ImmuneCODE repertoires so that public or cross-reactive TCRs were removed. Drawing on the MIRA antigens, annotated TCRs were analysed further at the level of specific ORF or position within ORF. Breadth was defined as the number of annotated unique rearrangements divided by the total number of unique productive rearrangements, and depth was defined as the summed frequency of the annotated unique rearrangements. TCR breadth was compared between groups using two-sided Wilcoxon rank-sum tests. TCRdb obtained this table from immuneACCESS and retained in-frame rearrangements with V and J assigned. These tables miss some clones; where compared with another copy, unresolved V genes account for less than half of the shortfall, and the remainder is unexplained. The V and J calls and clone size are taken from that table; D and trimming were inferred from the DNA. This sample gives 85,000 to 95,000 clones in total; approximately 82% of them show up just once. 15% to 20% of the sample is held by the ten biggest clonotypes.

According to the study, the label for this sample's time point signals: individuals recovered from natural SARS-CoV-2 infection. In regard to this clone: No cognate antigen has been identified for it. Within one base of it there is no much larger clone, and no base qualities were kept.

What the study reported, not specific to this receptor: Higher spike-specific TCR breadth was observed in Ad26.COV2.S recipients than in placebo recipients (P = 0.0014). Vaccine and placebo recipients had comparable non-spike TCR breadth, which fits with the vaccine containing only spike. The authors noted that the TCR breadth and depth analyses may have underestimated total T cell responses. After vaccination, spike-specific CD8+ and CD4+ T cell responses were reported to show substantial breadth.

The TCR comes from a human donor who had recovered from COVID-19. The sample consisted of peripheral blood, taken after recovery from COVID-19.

CDR3 region: CASSLVRQTNEKLFF. The nucleotides are TGTGCCAGCAGCTTAGTACGGCAAACTAATGAAAAACTGTTTTTT. The chain uses TRBV7-8 and TRBJ1-4; a confident D gene designation cannot be given. The CDR3 runs 15 residues from the cysteine to the phenylalanine. The kept DNA is CDR3 alone, 45 bases in frame from the first base. Looking up the germline V gene yields CDR1 SGHVS and CDR2 FQNEAQ. Relative to germline, V is 1 base shorter and J is 1 base shorter, with 7 bases between their ends.